The source of this T cell receptor (beta chain) is a study of shared clonotypes between healthy human individuals. Libraries were prepared by immunoSEQ multiplex PCR; TCRdb keeps only in-frame clonotypes and omits some of them. Here the sample spans 2.5 million or so clones, approximately 92% being singletons. The CDR3 spans 14 residues. Germline assignment: CDR1 SEHNR and CDR2 FQNEAQ (reference sequence). V lost 4 bases to trimming and J lost 1 base, with 8 bases between them. This clone was counted a few times. The clonotype was recovered from a man younger than 35 in good health. Sequenced: naive CD4+ T cells sorted from blood. Subset meaning: CD45RA+ positively selected. V usage is TRBV7-9 and J usage is TRBJ1-5, with D unclear. DNA for the CDR3: TGTGCCAGCAGCTCTACGGGGAGCAATCAGCCCCAGCATTTT. Translation gives CASSSTGSNQPQHF.